This T cell receptor (beta chain) was identified during a study of T-cell memory formation after mild COVID-19. Each CDR3 protein is one row after TCRdb ran MiXCR on the 5' RACE reads. Of hundreds of thousands of distinct CDR3 sequences listed, approximately 14% are singletons. The CDR3 spans 16 residues. Trimming at V came to 5 bases and at J to 5 bases, leaving 12 bases not matched to a gene. This clonotype originated in a man younger than 35 who had mild COVID-19 (a few samples of this study predate the infection). Cell type and time point are not known. The V gene is TRBV12-3 or TRBV12-4, the J gene TRBJ2-1; 7 bases align to TRBD1. The sequenced sample consisted of PBMCs or a T cell subset sorted from them (not recorded which). As DNA, the CDR3 is TGTGCCAGCAGTGCTAGGGGGCCCCGGAAAGACAATGAGCAGTTCTTC. The encoded protein is CASSARGPRKDNEQFF.